The rows below give T cell receptor beta chains drawn from one sample of a study of cytomegalovirus exposure and HLA in healthy donors. Assay used: immunoSEQ multiplex PCR; TCRdb lists only in-frame clones, some missing. The sample has 150,000 to 200,000 clones. The sample taken for sequencing was PBMCs. Receptor source: a man aged 30-40 years in good health and CMV-seronegative. Each CDR3 is given with its conserved first and last residue. Each record gives: D gene, J gene, V gene, CDR3 DNA, CDR3 protein. D genes are given only for firm matches.

>NA|TRBJ1-1|TRBV25-1
TGTGCCAGCAGTTCTTTCAGGGGATGGGGAACTGAAGCTTTCTTT
CASSSFRGWGTEAFF
>TRBD1|TRBJ2-3|TRBV25-1
TGTGCCAGCAGTGACTATTACGGACAGGGGGATACAGATACGCAGTATTTT
CASSDYYGQGDTDTQYF
>TRBD1|TRBJ1-5|TRBV15
TGTGCCACCAGCAGAGGAGGGGGCACACATTATAGCAATCAGCCCCAGCATTTT
CATSRGGGTHYSNQPQHF
>NA|TRBJ1-1|TRBV7-9
TGTGCCAGCAGCCCCCCCGCAGGGGAGAACACTGAAGCTTTCTTT
CASSPPAGENTEAFF
>TRBD1|TRBJ1-2|TRBV28
TGTGCCGCACAGGGGAACTATGGCTACACCTTC
CAAQGNYGYTF
>NA|TRBJ1-2|TRBV9
TGTGCCAGCAGCGTAGGCAGGCAGGCGGGCTTACACTATGGCTACACCTTC
CASSVGRQAGLHYGYTF
>TRBD1|TRBJ1-5|TRBV28
TGTGCCAGCCTCCCGACAGGGAAGAACAATCAGCCCCAGCATTTT
CASLPTGKNNQPQHF
>NA|TRBJ1-2|TRBV6-5
TGTGCCAGCACTCAGGGAAACTATGGCTACACCTTC
CASTQGNYGYTF
>TRBD1|TRBJ2-3|TRBV30
TGTGCCTGGAGTCTATTACAGGGGGCGCATACGCAGTATTTT
CAWSLLQGAHTQYF
>NA|TRBJ1-2|TRBV7-9
TGTGCCAGCAGCTTAGCGGGGGGGTATGGCTACACCTTC
CASSLAGGYGYTF
>NA|TRBJ2-7|TRBV28
TGTGCCAGCAGTTTCGAGACATTGGCTCAGGTCGAGCAGTACTTC
CASSFETLAQVEQYF
>TRBD2|TRBJ2-5|TRBV6-5
TGTGCCAGCAGCCAACAACCCGGGGGGGAAGAGACCCAGTACTTC
CASSQQPGGEETQYF
>NA|TRBJ1-4|TRBV7-2
TGTGCCAGCAGCCCTCTGGCAGCAACTAATGAAAAACTGTTTTTT
CASSPLAATNEKLFF
>NA|TRBJ2-6|TRBV2
TGTGCCAGAGGCTCTGGGGGGGCTGGTACTGGGGCCAACGTCCTGACTTTC
CARGSGGAGTGANVLTF
>NA|TRBJ1-5|TRBV6-1
TGTGCCAGCAGTGAAGTAAGCAATCAGCCCCAGCATTTT
CASSEVSNQPQHF
>NA|TRBJ1-1|TRBV15
TGTGCCACCAGCAGAGGGACAGCCGAAGCTTTCTTT
CATSRGTAEAFF
>NA|TRBJ1-1|TRBV30
TGTGCCTGGAGTGTACAGGGAGACACTGAAGCTTTCTTT
CAWSVQGDTEAFF
>TRBD2|TRBJ2-1|TRBV28
TGTGCCAGCACCTCTAGCGTCGGGAGGAATGAGCAGTTCTTC
CASTSSVGRNEQFF
>NA|TRBJ1-5|TRBV25-1
TGTGCCAGCAGTGGGCACAGGGACGTTCAGCCCCAGCATTTT
CASSGHRDVQPQHF
>NA|TRBJ2-7|TRBV27
TGTGCCAGCAGTTCGGGGGGCTCGGGCGAGCAGTACTTC
CASSSGGSGEQYF
>TRBD1|TRBJ2-1|TRBV29-1
TGCAGCGTGGACAGGGGGCGCATTACGGAGCAGTTCTTC
CSVDRGRITEQFF
>TRBD2|TRBJ2-2|TRBV4-1
TGCGCCAGCAGCCCCCTCGGGGGGAGTGGTACCGGGGAGCTGTTTTTT
CASSPLGGSGTGELFF
>NA|TRBJ1-6|TRBV10-3
TGTGCCATCAGTGAGGAACACTATAATTCACCCCTCCACTTT
CAISEEHYNSPLHF
>TRBD2|TRBJ2-1|TRBV5-6
TGTGCCAGCAGCTTAGCGGGGGCCTCCTACAATGAGCAGTTCTTC
CASSLAGASYNEQFF
>TRBD1|TRBJ1-1|TRBV18
TGTGCCAGCTCAGGGACAGGGGGACGGGACACTGAAGCTTTCTTT
CASSGTGGRDTEAFF
>NA|TRBJ1-1|TRBV30
TGTGCCTGGAGTGTTTACCAGCAGGGAATCACGGGCACTGAAGCTTTCTTT
CAWSVYQQGITGTEAFF
>TRBD1|TRBJ1-1|TRBV7-9
TGTGCCAGCAACAGGGGGACGAACACTGAAGCTTTCTTT
CASNRGTNTEAFF
>NA|TRBJ2-6|TRBV18
TGTGCCAGCTCACCACTAACAGGGTCTGGGGCCAACGTCCTGACTTTC
CASSPLTGSGANVLTF
>TRBD1|TRBJ2-7|TRBV7-9
TGTGCCAGCAGCAGCCGGGACAGCAGAGTATACGAGCAGTACTTC
CASSSRDSRVYEQYF
>NA|TRBJ1-4|TRBV11-2
TGTGCCAGCAGCGACACTTATAATGAAAAACTGTTTTTT
CASSDTYNEKLFF
>NA|TRBJ1-2|TRBV5-1
TGCGCCAGCAGCTTGGGGCAGGGAAATGGCTACACCTTC
CASSLGQGNGYTF
>NA|TRBJ2-2|TRBV6-5
TGTGCCAGCAGTTCCCCAGCGCAGTACACCGGGGAGCTGTTTTTT
CASSSPAQYTGELFF
>TRBD2|TRBJ2-1|TRBV7-3
TGTGCCAGCAGCTTAACGCGCCTAGCGGGTGGGGGTGAGCAGTTCTTC
CASSLTRLAGGGEQFF
>NA|TRBJ2-7|TRBV11-2
TGTGCCAGCAGCTTAGCAGTGATCTCCTACGAGCAGTACTTC
CASSLAVISYEQYF
>NA|TRBJ1-1|TRBV7-2
TGTGCCAGCAGCCAGGCTTTCGCTGAAGCTTTCTTT
CASSQAFAEAFF
>NA|TRBJ2-2|TRBV7-3
TGTGCCAGCAGCGACATTGCCAGGTCCAACACCGGGGAGCTGTTTTTT
CASSDIARSNTGELFF
>TRBD1|TRBJ1-1|TRBV6-1
TGTGCCAGTGAAATAGGAGGGGGCAAGACTGAAGCTTTCTTT
CASEIGGGKTEAFF
>NA|TRBJ2-6|TRBV11-2
TGTGCCAGCGCGTCTAGGGGGTTTGGGGCCAACGTCCTGACTTTC
CASASRGFGANVLTF
>TRBD1|TRBJ2-7|TRBV9
TGTGCCAGCAGCGTGAGACAGGGACGGTACGAGCAGTACTTC
CASSVRQGRYEQYF